Following are 10 T cell receptor beta chains from one sample sequenced in a study of cytomegalovirus exposure and HLA in healthy donors. A multiplex PCR was run with 60 Vbeta primers and 13 Jbeta primers. Generated by immunoSEQ multiplex PCR, the TCRdb table keeps only in-frame clones and is missing some. The sample lists about 160,000 clones, around 86% seen once, with more than 0.9% in the top ten. The sequencing sample was made of PBMCs. These receptors all come from a girl aged 2 to 9 in good health and CMV-seropositive.

The rearrangement links TRBV6-1 to TRBJ1-1; D not certain. This CDR3 has 15 residues. The V and J ends lost 0 bases and 7 bases respectively, with 15 bases between them. The germline V gene encodes CDR1 MNHNS and CDR2 SASEGT. The CDR3 sequence is CASSEASWTEGEAFF. CDR3 coding DNA: TGTGCCAGCAGTGAAGCGTCTTGGACGGAGGGTGAAGCTTTCTTT.

The CDR3 loop reads CASSPGTGNYFYTF. CDR3 DNA sequence: TGCGCCAGCAGCCCAGGGACAGGGAATTACTTCTACACCTTC. V is TRBV5-1 and J is TRBJ1-2; 9 bases map to TRBD1. CDR3 size: 14 residues. Germline V lookup: CDR1 SGHRS, CDR2 YFSETQ. J lost 10 bases, V lost 4 bases, and 11 bases had no gene match.

V and J are TRBV27 and TRBJ2-7; D perhaps matches TRBD1 (5 bases). CDR3 length: 14 residues. Trimming took 9 bases from V and 2 from J, leaving 17 bases between them. CDR1 is MNHEY and CDR2 is SMNVEV in the germline V gene (reference sequence). The CDR3 is CASIKGWGPYEQYF. The CDR3 coding sequence is TGTGCCAGTATAAAGGGGTGGGGCCCCTACGAGCAGTACTTC.

The chain has TRBV10-3 and TRBJ2-2, with TRBD1 matching over 9 bases. The CDR3 contains 16 residues. Germline V lookup: CDR1 ENHRY, CDR2 SYGVKD. The junction had 13 bases not matched to a gene; V was cut back by 7 bases and J by 7 bases. This CDR3 is CAITRKWTGEGGELFF. The CDR3 DNA reads as TGTGCCATCACCCGAAAATGGACAGGGGAGGGCGGGGAGCTGTTTTTT.

This rearrangement joins TRBV6-1 to TRBJ1-6; no clear D gene. The germline V and J ends were trimmed by 2 bases and 6 bases, with 17 bases remaining between them. Germline values: CDR1 MNHNS, CDR2 SASEGT. This CDR3 spans 17 amino acids. The CDR3 region is CASSEPPMRAFNSPLHF. For the CDR3, the DNA is TGTGCCAGCAGTGAACCCCCGATGAGAGCCTTTAATTCACCCCTCCACTTT.

About this clone itself: The junction departs from the called germline gene at one end, perhaps through a read error. The chain combines TRBV2 with TRBJ2-3, with D tentatively TRBD1 (5 bases). The CDR3 contains 16 residues. Germline CDR1 and CDR2: SNHLY and FYNNEI. The CDR3 region has the DNA TGTGCCAGCAGGGACCGGTCCGTCTTCGGCACAGGTACGCAGTATTTT. Its translation: CASRDRSVFGTGTQYF.

J is TRBJ2-7 and V is TRBV6-1; 8 bases line up with TRBD2. The CDR3 extends over 15 amino acids. CDR1 and CDR2 from the germline V gene are MNHNS and SASEGT. The trim removed 4 bases at V and 4 bases at J, leaving 9 bases unmatched. The CDR3 sequence is CASSVDLAGAYEQYF. The DNA of the CDR3 is TGTGCCAGCAGTGTAGACCTAGCGGGTGCTTACGAGCAGTACTTC.

J is TRBJ1-2 and V is TRBV30; weak D call: TRBD1 (6 bases). The length of the CDR3 is 11 residues. Germline lookup yields CDR1 GTSNPN and CDR2 SVGIG (reference sequence). The germline V and J ends were trimmed by 7 bases and 2 bases, with 8 bases remaining between them. CDR3 residues: CASGQNYGYTF. For the CDR3, the DNA is TGTGCCTCCGGACAGAACTATGGCTACACCTTC.

Of note for this clone: A junction end diverges from the germline sequence, so it may reflect a read error. The chain carries TRBV6-6 and TRBJ1-2; no clear D gene. CDR3 length equals 10 residues. Germline-derived CDR1 and CDR2 are MNHNY and SVGAGI (reference sequence). This CDR3 reads CASSYSKQAF. CDR3 DNA: TGTGCCAGCAGTTACTCGAAGCAGGCCTTC.

The chain combines TRBV5-1 with TRBJ2-2; D unresolved. Germline V gene lookup returns CDR1 SGHRS and CDR2 YFSETQ. This CDR3 comprises 12 residues. V was cut by 0 bases and J by 6 bases, with 3 bases left in between. CDR3 in DNA: TGCGCCAGCAGCTTGGGAGCCGGGGAGCTGTTTTTT. It encodes CASSLGAGELFF.